The entry that follows covers one T cell receptor beta chain sequence. No antigen is known for it. At one end, the junction sequence differs from germline, possibly due to a read error. Amplification of TCR beta CDR3 regions used RNA as the template. Carried out on the TCR CDR3, a first-round RT-PCR used the HTBI primer set. TCRdb redid the calling of the multiplex PCR reads with MiXCR, one entry per CDR3 protein. The sample has about 380,000 distinct CDR3 sequences, approximately 13% seen once. This entry comes from a study of T cells in Graves' hyperthyroidism and ophthalmopathy. Study findings and constraints: Blood shared most expanded thyroid clonotypes above 0.001. Ophthalmopathy was predicted by the model a median of approximately six months ahead of onset.

This CDR3 region has 13 residues. Germline CDR1 reads SEHNR; CDR2 reads FQNEAQ (reference sequence). Patients were excluded for uncontrolled infection, other autoimmune disease, pregnancy or lactation. The receptor's source is a woman in her sixties or seventies with Graves' hyperthyroidism. The J gene is TRBJ1-1, the V gene TRBV7-9; tentatively, D is TRBD1 (5 bases). Sample: blood. CDR3 nucleotide sequence: TGCGGGACGACCGCGCTAATGAACACTGAAGCTTTCTTT. This sequence encodes CGTTALMNTEAFF.